Each of the 24 T cell receptor beta chains below was sequenced from the same sample in a study of blood T cells in healthy people across ages. It was with a sample-barcoded 5' primer and a J-beta primer mix that a second PCR of about 7 to 12 cycles was run. TCRdb re-derived calls from the 5' RACE reads in MiXCR, one entry per CDR3 protein. Of about 1,400,000 distinct CDR3 sequences detected, approximately 40% appear once; the ten largest clones hold roughly 8.2%. The sequencing input was blood. These receptors all stem from a woman aged 18-29 years in good health.

J is TRBJ2-3 and V is TRBV14; the D is unclear. The CDR3 sequence is 15 residues long. Per the germline V gene, CDR1 is SGHDN and CDR2 is FVKESK. V was cut by 1 base and J by 0 bases, with 8 bases left in between. This chain's CDR3 is CASSQAEISTDTQYF. The CDR3 DNA reads as TGTGCCAGCAGCCAAGCGGAGATAAGCACAGATACGCAGTATTTT.

The V call is TRBV29-1, the J call TRBJ2-7; D remains unclear. V was pared by 6 bases and J by 0 bases, with 15 bases between. Germline loops: CDR1 SQVTM, CDR2 ANQGSEA. This CDR3 is 14 amino acids long. The CDR3 DNA sequence: TGCAGCGTCCGGCTTGGGATGGGCTCCTACGAGCAGTACTTC. Its translation: CSVRLGMGSYEQYF.

V gene TRBV20-1 combines with J gene TRBJ2-7; perhaps D is TRBD1 or TRBD2 (5 bases each). The germline V and J ends were trimmed by 0 bases and 5 bases, with 20 bases remaining between them. The CDR3 runs 16 residues. Per germline, CDR1 DFQATT and CDR2 SNEGSKA (reference sequence). The CDR3 DNA reads TGCAGTGCTAGAGATGGGAGCAGGGTATATCGGGACGAGCAGTACTTC. Encoded protein: CSARDGSRVYRDEQYF.

V is TRBV7-3 and J is TRBJ2-3; 10 nucleotides line up with TRBD2. V lost 3 bases to trimming and J lost 2 bases; unmatched junction nucleotides: 17. The CDR3 consists of 20 residues. The V gene's germline CDR1 is SGHTA and CDR2 FQGTGA. CDR3 sequence: CASSFLRLRVTSGDTDTQYF. DNA for the CDR3: TGTGCCAGCAGCTTTCTGCGGCTACGAGTTACTAGCGGGGACACAGATACGCAGTATTTT.

This clonotype was recorded a few times. The gene calls are TRBV14 and TRBJ1-1, with D hard to call. The germline CDR1 and CDR2 sequences are SGHDN and FVKESK. The V end lost 0 bases, the J end lost 5 bases, and 13 bases lay between the germline ends. The CDR3 is 15 residues long. Here the CDR3 DNA reads TGTGCCAGCAGCCAAGAGCATTTAGGCAGAACTGAAGCTTTCTTT. It encodes CASSQEHLGRTEAFF.

The V and J genes are TRBV7-2 and TRBJ2-1, with D possibly matching TRBD1 (5 bases). The length of the CDR3 is 11 residues. CDR1 SGHTA and CDR2 FQGNSA come from the germline V gene. Trimming took off 4 bases at V and 15 bases at J, with 13 bases between the two ends. CDR3: CASSSQGRLFF. In nucleotides, the CDR3 is TGTGCCAGCAGCTCCCAGGGTAGGTTGTTCTTC.

This clonotype was picked up one time. V and J are TRBV7-8 and TRBJ1-3, with D perhaps matching TRBD1 (6 bases). Trimming left V 5 bases short and J 3 bases short, with 11 bases between. The CDR3 totals 14 residues. Germline CDR1 reads SGHVS; CDR2 reads FQNEAQ. CDR3 loop: CASSIQGFGNTIYF. The CDR3 bases are TGTGCCAGCAGCATCCAGGGGTTTGGAAACACCATATATTTT.

The V call is TRBV28, the J call TRBJ2-1; tentatively, D is TRBD1 (7 bases). The CDR3 is 15 amino acids. Germline V gene data show CDR1 as MDHEN and CDR2 as SYDVKM. V was trimmed by 7 bases and J by 5 bases, leaving 18 bases between them. CDR3 coding DNA: TGTGCCAGCACGCCAGGGGGGACCATAAACAATGAGCAGTTCTTC. Its translation: CASTPGGTINNEQFF. Supplemented by reference TRBV28 and TRBJ2-1, the full variable domain reads DVKVTQSSRYLVKRTGEKVFLECVQDMDHENMFWYRQDPGLGLRLIYFSYDVKMKEKGDIPEGYSVSREKKERFSLILESASTNQTSMYLCASTPGGTINNEQFFGPGTRLTVL.

The chain uses TRBV4-1 and TRBJ2-7; TRBD2 matches 8 bases. CDR1 and CDR2 (germline): MGHRA, YSYEKL. V gave up 3 bases and J gave up 0 bases; unmatched junction bases: 7. There are 16 residues in the CDR3. CDR3 amino acids: CASSHHSGAGSYEQYF. The DNA for the CDR3 is TGCGCCAGCAGCCATCATAGCGGGGCGGGCTCCTACGAGCAGTACTTC.

Only a few counts were recorded for this clonotype. The chain recombines TRBV6-1 with TRBJ2-3; 7 positions agree with TRBD1. The CDR3 sequence is 15 residues long. V gave up 4 bases and J gave up 4 bases; unmatched junction bases: 8. Germline V gives CDR1 MNHNS, CDR2 SASEGT. As DNA, the CDR3 is TGTGCCAGCAGTGCCGTGACAGGGAACGCAGATACGCAGTATTTT. Its translation is CASSAVTGNADTQYF.

V and J are TRBV2 and TRBJ1-5, with D unclear. Per the germline V gene, CDR1 is SNHLY and CDR2 is FYNNEI. V lost 8 bases, J lost 2 bases, and 16 bases lay in between. This CDR3 contains 15 residues. For the CDR3, the DNA is TGTGCCAGCGGGGAGCGAGGATGGGGCAATCAGCCCCAGCATTTT. Translating gives CASGERGWGNQPQHF.

The chain is built from TRBV2 and TRBJ1-6; D ambiguous. The V gene lost 4 bases and the J gene lost 7 bases, with 14 bases spanning the gap. Germline CDR1 SNHLY, CDR2 FYNNEI. CDR3 size: 15 residues. The DNA of the CDR3 is TGTGCCAGCAGTGTCCCCGACACGGCCAATTCACCCCTCCACTTT. This sequence encodes CASSVPDTANSPLHF.

This clonotype was counted only a few times. V is TRBV7-9 and J is TRBJ2-7; 14 bases agree with TRBD2. This CDR3 spans 15 amino acids. V lost 4 bases, J lost 4 bases, and 3 bases stayed unmatched. Per the germline V gene, CDR1 is SEHNR and CDR2 is FQNEAQ (reference sequence). CDR3 sequence reads: CASSYGLAGGYEQYF. The CDR3 region has the DNA TGTGCCAGCAGCTACGGACTAGCGGGGGGTTACGAGCAGTACTTC.

This clonotype appeared a few times. CDR3 in amino acids: CASSLGSGFGESNYGYTF. DNA for the CDR3: TGTGCCAGCAGCTTAGGGTCGGGGTTCGGAGAGTCTAACTATGGCTACACCTTC. This chain joins TRBV11-2 and TRBJ1-2; D is uncertain. Germline CDR1 reads SGHAT; CDR2 reads FQNNGV. The ends were cut back, 1 base at V and 0 bases at J, with 18 bases in the middle. The CDR3 contains 18 residues. Using reference TRBV11-2 and TRBJ1-2 for the parts outside the CDR3, the full variable domain is EAGVAQSPRYKIIEKRQSVAFWCNPISGHATLYWYQQILGQGPKLLIQFQNNGVVDDSQLPKDRFSAERLKGVDSTLKIQPAKLEDSAVYLCASSLGSGFGESNYGYTFGSGTRLTVV.

This clonotype was recorded many times. The chain uses TRBV12-3 or TRBV12-4 and TRBJ2-2; 7 positions match TRBD2. J was trimmed by 0 bases and V by 6 bases; bases with no gene match: 4. The CDR3 spans 15 residues. CDR3 sequence: CASSLGGANTGELFF. The DNA of the CDR3 is TGTGCCAGCAGCTTGGGGGGGGCGAACACCGGGGAGCTGTTTTTT.

This clonotype was detected a few times. This chain links TRBV29-1 with TRBJ1-2; possible D gene TRBD1, 5 bases. Germline loops: CDR1 SQVTM, CDR2 ANQGSEA. The V gene lost 1 base and the J gene lost 6 bases, with 15 bases spanning the gap. The CDR3 spans 14 residues. Here the CDR3 reads CSVEGNRGGDGYTF. The CDR3 DNA reads TGCAGCGTTGAAGGAAATCGGGGGGGGGATGGCTACACCTTC.

The chain is built from TRBV5-5 and TRBJ2-1, with TRBD2 identical over 7 bases. The J segment lost 5 bases and the V segment lost 0 bases, leaving 5 bases of the junction unmatched. This CDR3 region has 15 residues. Germline V gene lookup returns CDR1 SGHKS and CDR2 YYEKEE (reference sequence). CDR3: CASSLAMGLNNEQFF. CDR3 in DNA: TGTGCCAGCAGCTTGGCCATGGGACTAAACAATGAGCAGTTCTTC.

Only a few counts were recorded for this clonotype. V is TRBV7-9 and J is TRBJ2-1; a possible D gene is TRBD1 (6 bases). The germline V gene has CDR1 SEHNR and CDR2 FQNEAQ (reference sequence). Trimming took off 2 bases at V and 5 bases at J, with 22 bases between the two ends. The CDR3 is made up of 18 amino acids. The CDR3 here is CASSLIQGRALSHNEQFF. In nucleotides, the CDR3 is TGTGCCAGCAGCTTAATTCAGGGGAGAGCCCTTTCCCACAATGAGCAGTTCTTC.

This clonotype has just a few counts. This rearrangement joins TRBV28 to TRBJ2-1, with TRBD2 matching 10 bases. The CDR3 consists of 15 residues. CDR1 is MDHEN, CDR2 SYDVKM, per germline. Trimming took 6 bases from V and 7 from J; bases not matched to a gene: 9. CDR3 coding DNA: TGTGCCAGCAGGACTCTAGCGGGAGAAGGAAATGAGCAGTTCTTC. Amino acids: CASRTLAGEGNEQFF. The full variable domain, completed using reference TRBV28 and TRBJ2-1, is DVKVTQSSRYLVKRTGEKVFLECVQDMDHENMFWYRQDPGLGLRLIYFSYDVKMKEKGDIPEGYSVSREKKERFSLILESASTNQTSMYLCASRTLAGEGNEQFFGPGTRLTVL.

This clonotype was seen only a few times. The chain employs TRBV2 and TRBJ2-4; 7 bases align to TRBD2. Germline V gene lookup returns CDR1 SNHLY and CDR2 FYNNEI. CDR3 length: 16 amino acids. The J segment lost 0 bases and the V segment lost 7 bases, leaving 9 bases of the junction unmatched. Here the CDR3 reads CASTPSGGLAKNIQYF. The DNA for the CDR3 is TGTGCCAGCACTCCTTCGGGGGGATTAGCCAAAAACATTCAGTACTTC.

The chain combines TRBV4-1 with TRBJ1-1, with 9 bases identical to TRBD1. V lost 5 bases to trimming and J lost 3 bases; unmatched junction nucleotides: 13. The CDR3 loop spans 17 amino acids. Germline CDR1 and CDR2: MGHRA and YSYEKL. CDR3 protein: CASSYRDREARHTEAFF. CDR3 in DNA: TGCGCCAGCAGCTATCGGGACAGGGAGGCGCGGCACACTGAAGCTTTCTTT.

In its sample, this clonotype was seen a few times. V and J are TRBV20-1 and TRBJ2-3; TRBD1 matches at 7 bases. CDR3 length equals 14 residues. Trimming removed 6 bases from V and 1 base from J; junction bases left unmatched: 7. CDR1 DFQATT and CDR2 SNEGSKA come from the germline V gene (reference sequence). CDR3 region: CSAPRTGRTDTQYF. The DNA for the CDR3 is TGCAGTGCACCTAGGACAGGACGCACAGATACGCAGTATTTT.

This clonotype was seen a handful of times. V gene TRBV20-1 combines with J gene TRBJ2-7, with unresolved D. Trimming removed 5 bases from V and 3 bases from J, with 5 bases in between. This CDR3 has 10 amino acids. From germline, CDR1 is DFQATT and CDR2 SNEGSKA (reference sequence). CDR3 sequence: CSALLYEQYF. CDR3 in DNA: TGCAGTGCTTTGCTCTACGAGCAGTACTTC.

The chain is built from TRBV20-1 and TRBJ2-7; D gene unclear. This CDR3 has 13 residues. Per the germline V gene, CDR1 is DFQATT and CDR2 is SNEGSKA (reference sequence). The V end lost 2 bases, the J end lost 5 bases, and 13 bases lay between the germline ends. CDR3 DNA sequence: TGCAGTGCTAGAAGAGGATCCAGTAACGAGCAGTACTTC. It is translated as CSARRGSSNEQYF.